Listed below are T cell receptor beta chains from one sample, sequenced in a study of molecular identifiers for immune sequencing clone quantification. A single record per CDR3 protein comes from TCRdb applying MiXCR to the PCR reads. Among over 300,000 distinct CDR3 sequences listed, roughly 24% were seen once. Material for sequencing was naive CD8+ T cells from blood, with Jurkat cell RNA spiked in. The receptor set was obtained from a human donor in good health. Some libraries in this study had Jurkat cell RNA spiked in. CDR3s include the opening cysteine and the closing phenylalanine or tryptophan. The order of the fields is CDR3 protein, CDR3 DNA, D gene, V gene, J gene, clone size. The D gene is left open where the match is weak. Clone size is given for some rows only: seen once, a few or many times, or a class if the clone is expanded.

CDR3aa: CASSGQRGPNTGELFF
CDR3nt: TGTGCCAGCAGCGGCCAGCGGGGGCCGAACACCGGGGAGCTGTTTTTT
d_gene: TRBD2
v_gene: TRBV9
j_gene: TRBJ2-2
abundance: .

CDR3aa: CASSYSGGLNTEAFF
CDR3nt: TGTGCCAGCAGTTACTCCGGGGGGCTGAACACTGAAGCTTTCTTT
d_gene: .
v_gene: TRBV6-5
j_gene: TRBJ1-1
abundance: .

CDR3aa: CASTVGIRYTEALF
CDR3nt: TGTGCCAGTACAGTGGGCATACGGTACACTGAAGCTCTCTTT
d_gene: .
v_gene: TRBV28
j_gene: TRBJ1-1
abundance: .

CDR3aa: CSGSLGPEGTDTQYF
CDR3nt: TGCAGCGGATCTCTTGGCCCCGAAGGTACAGATACGCAGTATTTT
d_gene: .
v_gene: TRBV29-1
j_gene: TRBJ2-3
abundance: many

CDR3aa: CASLIAGGQETQYF
CDR3nt: TGTGCCAGCTTAATCGCGGGGGGGCAAGAGACCCAGTACTTC
d_gene: TRBD2
v_gene: TRBV6-6
j_gene: TRBJ2-5
abundance: many

CDR3aa: CASSLASSGNTIYF
CDR3nt: TGTGCCAGCAGCTTAGCAAGCTCTGGAAACACCATATATTTT
d_gene: .
v_gene: TRBV7-6
j_gene: TRBJ1-3
abundance: many

CDR3aa: CASSFQEPGELFF
CDR3nt: TGTGCCAGCAGTTTTCAGGAACCCGGGGAGCTGTTTTTT
d_gene: .
v_gene: TRBV27
j_gene: TRBJ2-2
abundance: .

CDR3aa: CSARVSEVGNEQFF
CDR3nt: TGCAGTGCTAGAGTCAGTGAAGTAGGCAATGAGCAGTTCTTC
d_gene: .
v_gene: TRBV20-1
j_gene: TRBJ2-1
abundance: many

CDR3aa: CASSYELTEAFF
CDR3nt: TGTGCCAGCAGTTACGAGCTCACTGAAGCTTTCTTT
d_gene: .
v_gene: TRBV6-2/TRBV6-3
j_gene: TRBJ1-1
abundance: few

CDR3aa: CASSQRGQMNTEAFF
CDR3nt: TGCGCCAGCAGCCAAAGGGGACAGATGAACACTGAAGCTTTCTTT
d_gene: TRBD1
v_gene: TRBV4-1
j_gene: TRBJ1-1
abundance: many

CDR3aa: CASSQEGSGSETQYF
CDR3nt: TGTGCCAGCAGCCAAGAAGGTAGCGGGAGTGAGACCCAGTACTTC
d_gene: TRBD2
v_gene: TRBV3-1
j_gene: TRBJ2-5
abundance: few

CDR3aa: CASSQDQGEEETQYF
CDR3nt: TGCGCCAGCAGCCAAGATCAGGGGGAAGAAGAGACCCAGTACTTC
d_gene: TRBD1
v_gene: TRBV4-3
j_gene: TRBJ2-5
abundance: .

CDR3aa: CASGRSGHETQYF
CDR3nt: TGTGCCAGCGGTCGATCCGGCCACGAGACCCAGTACTTC
d_gene: .
v_gene: TRBV12-3/TRBV12-4
j_gene: TRBJ2-5
abundance: .

CDR3aa: CAWNPGSTETQYF
CDR3nt: TGTGCCTGGAATCCAGGGTCGACAGAGACCCAGTACTTC
d_gene: .
v_gene: TRBV30
j_gene: TRBJ2-5
abundance: many

CDR3aa: CASSPVAGSSYEQYF
CDR3nt: TGTGCCAGCTCACCTGTAGCGGGGTCCTCCTACGAGCAGTACTTC
d_gene: TRBD2
v_gene: TRBV18
j_gene: TRBJ2-7
abundance: many

CDR3aa: CASSGRDPEAFF
CDR3nt: TGTGCCAGCAGCGGCAGGGACCCTGAAGCTTTCTTT
d_gene: .
v_gene: TRBV7-6
j_gene: TRBJ1-1
abundance: many

CDR3aa: CSVEGRPGELFF
CDR3nt: TGCAGCGTTGAAGGGAGGCCCGGGGAGCTGTTTTTT
d_gene: .
v_gene: TRBV29-1
j_gene: TRBJ2-2
abundance: many

CDR3aa: CASRGAGAIDTQYF
CDR3nt: TGTGCCAGCAGGGGGGCGGGGGCTATAGATACGCAGTATTTT
d_gene: .
v_gene: TRBV25-1
j_gene: TRBJ2-3
abundance: few

CDR3aa: CASSLEKGFNEKPFF
CDR3nt: TGTGCCAGCAGTTTAGAAAAGGGGTTTAATGAAAAACCGTTTTTT
d_gene: .
v_gene: TRBV28
j_gene: TRBJ1-4
abundance: .

CDR3aa: CASSTAGTGNQPQHF
CDR3nt: TGTGCCAGCAGCACCGCCGGGACAGGGAATCAGCCCCAGCATTTT
d_gene: TRBD1
v_gene: TRBV5-6
j_gene: TRBJ1-5
abundance: many

CDR3aa: CASSTLPDTQYF
CDR3nt: TGTGCCAGCAGCACACTCCCAGATACGCAGTATTTT
d_gene: .
v_gene: TRBV7-9
j_gene: TRBJ2-3
abundance: many

CDR3aa: CASSLVAAGDTQYF
CDR3nt: TGTGCCAGCAGCTTAGTTGCAGCGGGAGATACGCAGTATTTT
d_gene: .
v_gene: TRBV7-6
j_gene: TRBJ2-3
abundance: .

CDR3aa: CASSLSSRGASTDTQYF
CDR3nt: TGTGCCAGCAGCTTATCCTCGCGGGGGGCCTCTACAGATACGCAGTATTTT
d_gene: TRBD2
v_gene: TRBV7-7
j_gene: TRBJ2-3
abundance: many

CDR3aa: CASSLIRGVWKTGNTIYF
CDR3nt: TGTGCCAGCAGCTTAATCCGGGGCGTATGGAAGACTGGAAACACCATATATTTT
d_gene: .
v_gene: TRBV7-9
j_gene: TRBJ1-3
abundance: once

CDR3aa: CASSPTTGELFF
CDR3nt: TGTGCCAGCAGCCCAACCACCGGGGAGCTGTTTTTT
d_gene: .
v_gene: TRBV7-3
j_gene: TRBJ2-2
abundance: many

CDR3aa: CASSQGVGVADTEAFF
CDR3nt: TGTGCCAGCAGCCAAGGGGTTGGGGTTGCGGACACTGAAGCTTTCTTT
d_gene: .
v_gene: TRBV14
j_gene: TRBJ1-1
abundance: many